A single sample is the source of the 8 T cell receptor beta chains below, sequenced in a study of cytomegalovirus exposure and HLA in healthy donors. The PCR had 60 Vbeta and 13 Jbeta primers. Method: immunoSEQ multiplex PCR; TCRdb's copy keeps in-frame clones and lacks some. Of about 170,000 clones listed, over 70% were seen once; the top ten hold approximately 3.4%. Sequencing was done on a sample of PBMCs. The origin of the receptors is a female donor in good health and CMV-seronegative.

Notes on this clone: One end of the junction fails to match germline, which may point to a read error. The rearrangement uses TRBV5-1 and TRBJ2-1; 11 nucleotides agree with TRBD2. Germline loops: CDR1 SGHRS, CDR2 YFSETQ. The CDR3 runs 15 residues. The CDR3 sequence is CASSRLAGSSNEQFF. CDR3 nucleotides: TGCGCCAGCAGTAGACTAGCGGGGTCCTCCAATGAGCAGTTCTTC.

The chain links TRBV5-1 to TRBJ1-2, with 12 bases matching TRBD1. The germline V gene has CDR1 SGHRS and CDR2 YFSETQ. The CDR3 consists of 14 residues. V dropped 5 bases and J dropped 3; count of bases not matched to a gene: 2. The CDR3 reads CASRGTGGDYGYTF. CDR3 in DNA: TGCGCCAGCAGAGGGACAGGGGGCGACTATGGCTACACCTTC.

The genes are TRBV14 and TRBJ2-5; TRBD1 is a possible D gene (5 bases). The germline gives CDR1 SGHDN, CDR2 FVKESK. Trimming removed 0 bases at V and 2 bases at J, with 16 bases between. The CDR3 is made up of 17 amino acids. CDR3 in DNA: TGTGCCAGCAGCCAAGACTGGGGCCTCGGGTCTCAAGAGACCCAGTACTTC. It encodes CASSQDWGLGSQETQYF.

The genes are TRBV21-1 and TRBJ1-1; the table gives TRBD1 as D, unverified against the DNA. TRBV21-1 is a documented pseudogene. The CDR3 covers 17 residues. CDR3 sequence reads: CASSKGGTGDMNTEAFF. CDR3 bases: TGTGCCAGCAGCAAGGGAGGTACAGGGGACATGAACACTGAAGCTTTCTTT.

In this sample, this clone turned up a few times. The rearrangement uses TRBV10-3 and TRBJ2-7; D is possibly TRBD2 (6 bases). CDR1 ENHRY and CDR2 SYGVKD come from the germline V gene. Trimming cost V 4 bases and J 5 bases, with 21 bases left between them. This CDR3 region has 16 residues. The CDR3 sequence: CAISARDGRRDHEQYF. The CDR3 DNA is TGTGCCATCAGTGCGAGGGACGGGAGAAGGGACCACGAGCAGTACTTC.

The J gene is TRBJ2-3, the V gene TRBV14, with unresolved D. Germline V CDR1 and CDR2: SGHDN, FVKESK. The CDR3 contains 16 residues. V lost 1 base and J 1 base, leaving 12 bases between the germline ends. The CDR3 reads CASSQGAGRRTDTQYF. The CDR3 nucleotides are TGTGCCAGCAGCCAAGGGGCAGGTCGGCGCACAGATACGCAGTATTTT.

This chain uses TRBV6-5 with TRBJ2-5; 7 nucleotides agree with TRBD1. The end of the DNA is better explained by TRBJ2-7, so the J call may be wrong. The length of the CDR3 is 14 residues. The V gene's germline CDR1 is MNHEY and CDR2 SVGAGI. CDR3 sequence (DNA): TGTGCCAGCAGTTACGACAGGGTCTCCTACGAGCAGTACTTC. This gives the protein CASSYDRVSYEQYF.

The gene calls are TRBV30 and TRBJ2-5, with no clear D. The CDR3 loop spans 11 amino acids. Germline V lookup: CDR1 GTSNPN, CDR2 SVGIG (reference sequence). Trimming removed 2 bases from V and 2 bases from J, with 3 bases in between. CDR3 DNA sequence: TGTGCCTGGAGTCCTCAAGAGACCCAGTACTTC. It yields the protein CAWSPQETQYF.